Detailed here is one T cell receptor (beta chain). The antigen remains undetermined. The data stem from a study of identifying expanded T cells in peripheral blood. The CDR3 loop spans 14 amino acids. Germline CDR1 and CDR2: LNHNV and YYDKDF (reference sequence). The V end lost 3 bases, the J end lost 3 bases, and 11 bases lay between the germline ends. No infections or other immune events were documented during collection. Study-wide results and caveats: Two-week clone count variance significantly increased as total template count grew. Differentially abundant clones: around 1.2 between replicates, just under 17 at approximately 14 days, under 25 at four.

The table came from immunoSEQ multiplex PCR; TCRdb's copy has only in-frame clones and leaves some out. Found here are 85,000 to 90,000 clones, approximately 86% of them singletons; the top ten hold roughly 5.3%. The genes are TRBV15 and TRBJ1-1; D remains unclear. This sequence was found in a person between 18 and 69 years old in good health. Sequences were obtained from blood. CDR3 DNA: TGTGCCACCAGCAGTTGGGAAGATTACACTGAAGCTTTCTTT. It translates to CATSSWEDYTEAFF.